A selection of T cell receptor beta chains follows, all from one sample in a study of graft-versus-host responses after intestinal transplantation. Here immunoSEQ multiplex PCR was the method, and the copy in TCRdb shows in-frame clones only, minus some. Of some 100,000 clones listed, less than 95% were seen once; the top ten hold around 0.067%. What these receptors recognize is not known. The specimen was unstimulated CD8+ T cells sorted from spleen or lymph node cells, collected before transplant. These receptors were collected from a human donor who was the organ donor for an intestinal transplant. The CDR3 runs from the conserved cysteine through the conserved F or W. The D gene is left open where the match is weak. Expanded clones get a size class; other rows say once, few or many, or leave the size out.

v_gene	abundance	j_gene	d_gene	CDR3aa	CDR3nt
TRBV5-4	-	TRBJ2-5	TRBD1	CASSSTGTEETQYF	TGTGCCAGCAGCTCGACCGGGACAGAGGAGACCCAGTACTTC
TRBV27	-	TRBJ1-2	-	CASSPTARESRNYGYTF	TGTGCCAGCAGTCCAACAGCCCGGGAATCTCGGAACTATGGCTACACCTTC
TRBV25-1	-	TRBJ1-4	-	CASTMGGIEEKLFF	TGTGCCAGCACTATGGGGGGGATAGAAGAAAAACTGTTTTTT
TRBV2	-	TRBJ2-7	-	CASMPDRTYYEQYF	TGTGCCAGCATGCCGGACAGAACATACTACGAGCAGTACTTC
TRBV9	-	TRBJ1-6	TRBD1	CASSHSPGGDRGYNSPLHF	TGTGCCAGCAGTCACTCACCGGGGGGGGACAGGGGGTATAATTCACCCCTCCACTTT
TRBV9	-	TRBJ2-7	TRBD2	CASSEGRLASSYEQYF	TGTGCCAGCAGCGAGGGGAGACTAGCGAGCTCCTACGAGCAGTACTTC
TRBV6-1	once	TRBJ2-3	-	CASSDRDTVPHTDTQYF	TGTGCCAGCAGTGACCGGGACACGGTTCCGCACACAGATACGCAGTATTTT
TRBV7-9	-	TRBJ2-7	-	CASSLARWGTTYEQYF	TGTGCCAGCAGCTTAGCTAGGTGGGGCACCACCTACGAGCAGTACTTC
TRBV2	-	TRBJ1-1	-	CASGPPWTDPTEAFF	TGTGCCAGCGGACCACCCTGGACAGACCCTACTGAAGCTTTCTTT
TRBV30	-	TRBJ1-2	TRBD1	CAWVDQGAGGYTF	TGTGCCTGGGTGGACCAGGGGGCGGGTGGCTACACCTTC
TRBV5-4	-	TRBJ1-1	TRBD1	CASQGGTEAFF	TGTGCCAGCCAGGGGGGCACTGAAGCTTTCTTT
TRBV5-6	-	TRBJ1-2	TRBD1	CASSFVSDRPFSWDGYTF	TGTGCCAGCAGCTTTGTCTCGGACAGGCCCTTCTCTTGGGATGGCTACACCTTC
TRBV28	-	TRBJ1-2	TRBD1	CASSPLLRGLGQPNYGYTF	TGTGCCAGCAGTCCCCTATTAAGGGGGCTCGGACAACCTAACTATGGCTACACCTTC
TRBV29-1	-	TRBJ1-1	TRBD1	CSATDRENTEAFF	TGCAGCGCGACGGACAGGGAGAACACTGAAGCTTTCTTT
TRBV7-9	-	TRBJ1-6	-	CASSGRQGLNSPLHF	TGTGCCAGCAGCGGAAGGCAGGGGCTTAATTCACCCCTCCACTTT
TRBV7-5	-	TRBJ2-7	-	CARSLLRVAGGWGAYEQYF	TGTGCCAGAAGCTTACTGCGGGTAGCGGGAGGGTGGGGGGCCTACGAGCAGTACTTC
TRBV12-5	-	TRBJ2-1	-	CASGLVLGQNTYNEQFF	TGTGCTAGTGGTTTGGTACTTGGGCAGAATACCTACAATGAGCAGTTCTTC
TRBV7-9	-	TRBJ1-2	-	CASTRDGYTF	TGTGCCAGCACCCGTGATGGCTACACCTTC
TRBV30	-	TRBJ1-3	-	CACRGGNTIYF	TGTGCGTGTAGGGGAGGAAACACCATATATTTT
TRBV27	-	TRBJ2-7	-	CASSPTSSYEQYF	TGTGCCAGCAGTCCGACTAGCTCCTACGAGCAGTACTTC
TRBV4-1	-	TRBJ1-5	TRBD1	CASSQGGQGGQPQHF	TGCGCCAGCAGCCAAGGCGGACAGGGAGGACAGCCCCAGCATTTT
TRBV13	-	TRBJ1-5	-	CASSPRQIGNQPQHF	TGTGCCAGCAGCCCAAGACAGATTGGCAATCAGCCCCAGCATTTT
TRBV4-1	-	TRBJ2-7	-	CASSQEDRGADEQYF	TGCGCCAGCAGCCAAGAAGATAGGGGCGCGGACGAGCAGTACTTC
TRBV6-4	-	TRBJ1-2	-	CASSDGTIEDNYGYTF	TGTGCCAGCAGTGACGGGACAATAGAGGACAACTATGGCTACACCTTC
TRBV12-5	-	TRBJ2-5	TRBD2	CASGLVYLGAGGVQETQYF	TGTGCTAGTGGTTTGGTCTATCTCGGGGCGGGAGGGGTCCAAGAGACCCAGTACTTC
TRBV28	-	TRBJ2-7	TRBD1	CASASAVTGFYEQYF	TGTGCCAGCGCCTCAGCGGTGACAGGGTTCTACGAGCAGTACTTC
TRBV19	-	TRBJ1-2	TRBD1	CASSAGQGAYGYTF	TGTGCCAGTAGTGCGGGACAGGGAGCCTATGGCTACACCTTC
TRBV18	-	TRBJ2-1	-	CASSPWHWSSYNEQFF	TGTGCCAGCTCACCCTGGCACTGGAGCTCCTACAATGAGCAGTTCTTC
TRBV27	-	TRBJ2-7	TRBD1	CASSPDRGAYEQYF	TGTGCCAGCAGTCCGGACAGGGGCGCCTACGAGCAGTACTTC
TRBV5-4	-	TRBJ2-7	-	CASSLALSGRPHEQYF	TGTGCCAGCAGCTTGGCTCTCTCGGGGAGACCCCACGAGCAGTACTTC
TRBV6-5	-	TRBJ2-7	-	CASGWGPNSYEQYF	TGTGCCAGCGGTTGGGGGCCCAACTCCTACGAGCAGTACTTC
TRBV11-3	-	TRBJ2-1	TRBD2	CASSFGGGAGQFF	TGTGCCAGCAGCTTTGGCGGGGGGGCTGGGCAGTTCTTC
TRBV4-1	-	TRBJ2-1	-	CASSHHRLLRTPEQFF	TGCGCCAGCAGCCACCATAGACTCCTCCGAACTCCAGAGCAGTTCTTC
TRBV11-2	-	TRBJ2-4	TRBD2	CASSFTTSGVKNIQYF	TGTGCCAGCAGCTTCACGACTAGCGGGGTGAAAAACATTCAGTACTTC
TRBV7-9	-	TRBJ2-7	TRBD2	CASSLGEYSGSLTYEQYF	TGTGCCAGCAGCTTAGGGGAATATAGCGGGAGTTTAACCTACGAGCAGTACTTC
TRBV5-4	-	TRBJ2-7	-	CASSIQGPQIGQYF	TGTGCCAGCAGTATTCAGGGCCCCCAAATTGGGCAGTACTTC
TRBV27	-	TRBJ2-7	-	CASMDSYEQYF	TGTGCCAGCATGGACAGCTACGAGCAGTACTTC
TRBV6-6	-	TRBJ1-4	TRBD1	CASTPGQGALNEKLFF	TGTGCCAGCACCCCGGGACAGGGGGCTTTAAATGAAAAACTGTTTTTT
TRBV6-5	-	TRBJ1-5	-	CASSLTGCCDQPQHF	TGTGCCAGCAGTTTAACAGGGTGTTGCGATCAGCCCCAGCATTTT
TRBV28	once	TRBJ2-5	-	CASSGKTVPRQETQYF	TGTGCCAGCAGTGGTAAGACGGTACCTAGACAGGAGACCCAGTACTTC
TRBV28	once	TRBJ2-7	TRBD2	CASGTSGTKEQYF	TGTGCCAGCGGGACTAGCGGGACAAAAGAGCAGTACTTC
TRBV19	-	TRBJ2-1	-	CASSHRGSIGNEQFF	TGTGCCAGTAGTCACCGCGGATCAATCGGAAATGAGCAGTTCTTC
TRBV10-1	-	TRBJ1-2	TRBD1	CASSESQDRLCGYTF	TGCGCCAGCAGTGAGTCGCAGGACAGGTTATGTGGCTACACCTTC
TRBV28	-	TRBJ2-7	TRBD2	CASSFSELAGTYEQYF	TGTGCCAGCAGTTTTTCGGAACTAGCGGGGACCTACGAGCAGTACTTC
TRBV27	-	TRBJ1-5	-	CASSLRRGGDQPQHF	TGTGCCAGCAGTTTACGACGAGGGGGGGATCAGCCCCAGCATTTT
TRBV6-6	few	TRBJ2-7	TRBD1	CASSGQGLNEQYF	TGTGCCAGCAGTGGACAGGGACTGAACGAGCAGTACTTC
TRBV5-6	-	TRBJ2-1	-	CASSLGGGAYYNEQFF	TGTGCCAGCAGCTTGGGTGGAGGGGCTTACTACAATGAGCAGTTCTTC
TRBV18	-	TRBJ1-1	TRBD1	CASSPTTGGLTEAFF	TGTGCCAGCTCACCAACCACAGGGGGCCTCACTGAAGCTTTCTTT
TRBV11-1	-	TRBJ2-5	-	CASSSEGEETQYF	TGTGCCAGCAGCTCAGAGGGCGAAGAGACCCAGTACTTC
TRBV27	-	TRBJ2-1	TRBD2	CASSLNGGSGTSYNEQFF	TGTGCCAGCAGTTTAAATGGCGGTAGCGGGACCTCCTACAATGAGCAGTTCTTC
TRBV2	-	TRBJ2-6	TRBD1	CASISGRTGINSGANVLTF	TGTGCCAGCATAAGCGGCAGGACAGGGATTAACTCTGGGGCCAACGTCCTGACTTTC
TRBV4-1	-	TRBJ2-6	-	CASSQEWFGDTGANVLTF	TGCGCCAGCAGCCAAGAATGGTTTGGGGACACTGGGGCCAACGTCCTGACTTTC
TRBV7-9	once	TRBJ1-2	-	CASSRGQNQDGYTF	TGTGCCAGCAGCCGAGGACAGAACCAAGATGGCTACACCTTC